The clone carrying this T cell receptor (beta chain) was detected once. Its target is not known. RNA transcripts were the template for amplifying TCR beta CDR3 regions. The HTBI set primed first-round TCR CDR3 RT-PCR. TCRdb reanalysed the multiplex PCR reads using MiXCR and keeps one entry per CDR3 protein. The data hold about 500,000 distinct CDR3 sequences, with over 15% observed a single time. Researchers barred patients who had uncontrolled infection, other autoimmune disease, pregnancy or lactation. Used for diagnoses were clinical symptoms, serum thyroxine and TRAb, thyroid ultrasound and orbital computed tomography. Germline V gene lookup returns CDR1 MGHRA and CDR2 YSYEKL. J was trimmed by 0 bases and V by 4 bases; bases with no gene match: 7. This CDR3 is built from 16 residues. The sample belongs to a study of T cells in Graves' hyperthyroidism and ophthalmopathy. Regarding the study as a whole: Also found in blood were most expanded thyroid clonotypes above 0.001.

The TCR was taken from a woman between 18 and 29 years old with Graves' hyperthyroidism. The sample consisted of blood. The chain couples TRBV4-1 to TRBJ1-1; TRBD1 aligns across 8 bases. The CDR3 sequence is CASSLLPTGVNTEAFF. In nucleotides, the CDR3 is TGCGCCAGCAGCCTCCTCCCGACAGGGGTGAACACTGAAGCTTTCTTT.